Detailed here is one T cell receptor beta chain. Its antigen remains unknown. The donors, nominally healthy at sampling, likely had unrecorded immune exposures. This sample stems from a study of cytomegalovirus exposure and HLA in healthy donors. Study outcomes and limitations: The study found most TCR sequences rare, yet found some public TCRs in many donors. Accurate prediction of HLA-A and HLA-B alleles (for most subjects) was reportedly achieved from TCR beta sequences.

The CDR3 loop spans 16 amino acids. V was trimmed by 0 bases and J by 8 bases, leaving 14 bases between them. CDR1 is LNHNV and CDR2 is YYDKDF in the germline V gene (reference sequence). Primers for the PCR totalled 60 Vbeta and 13 Jbeta. Method: immunoSEQ multiplex PCR; TCRdb's copy keeps in-frame clones and lacks some. The repertoire includes approximately 90,000 clones, roughly 74% of them detected once, and 2% to 2.5% sits in the top ten. Sequences were obtained from PBMCs. J is TRBJ1-6 and V is TRBV15; no clear D. The receptor was derived from a man aged 40-55 years in good health and CMV-seronegative. The CDR3 region is CATSRDVDNRDSPLHF. In nucleotides, the CDR3 is TGTGCCACCAGCAGAGATGTAGATAACCGGGATTCACCCCTCCACTTT.